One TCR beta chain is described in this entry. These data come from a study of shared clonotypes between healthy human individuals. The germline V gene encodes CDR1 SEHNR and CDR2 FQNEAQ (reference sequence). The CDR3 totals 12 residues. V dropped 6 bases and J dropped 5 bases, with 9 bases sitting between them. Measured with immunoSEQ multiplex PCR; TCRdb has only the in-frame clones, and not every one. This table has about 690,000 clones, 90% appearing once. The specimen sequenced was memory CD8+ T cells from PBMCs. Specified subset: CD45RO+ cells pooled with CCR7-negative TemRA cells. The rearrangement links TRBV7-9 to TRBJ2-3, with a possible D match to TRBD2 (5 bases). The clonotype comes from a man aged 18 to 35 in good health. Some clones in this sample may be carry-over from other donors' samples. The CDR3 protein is CASRREGDTQYF. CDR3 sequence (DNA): TGTGCCAGCAGGCGCGAGGGAGATACGCAGTATTTT.